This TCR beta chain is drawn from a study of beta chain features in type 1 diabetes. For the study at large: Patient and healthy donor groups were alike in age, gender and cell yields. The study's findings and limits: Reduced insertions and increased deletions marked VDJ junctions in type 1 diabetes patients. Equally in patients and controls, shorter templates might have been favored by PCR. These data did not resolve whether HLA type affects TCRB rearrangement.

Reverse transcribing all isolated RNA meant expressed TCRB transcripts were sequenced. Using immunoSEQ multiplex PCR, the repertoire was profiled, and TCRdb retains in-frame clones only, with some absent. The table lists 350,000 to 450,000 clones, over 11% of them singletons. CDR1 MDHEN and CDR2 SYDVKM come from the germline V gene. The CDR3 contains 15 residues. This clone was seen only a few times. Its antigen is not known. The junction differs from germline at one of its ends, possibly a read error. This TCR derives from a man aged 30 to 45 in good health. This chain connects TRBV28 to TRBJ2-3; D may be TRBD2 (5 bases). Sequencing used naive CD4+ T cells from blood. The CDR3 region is CASCLREGLTDTQYF. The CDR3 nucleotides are TGTGCCAGCTGTTTGAGGGAAGGGCTCACAGATACGCAGTATTTT. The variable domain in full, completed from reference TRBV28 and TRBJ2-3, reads DVKVTQSSRYLVKRTGEKVFLECVQDMDHENMFWYRQDPGLGLRLIYFSYDVKMKEKGDIPEGYSVSREKKERFSLILESASTNQTSMYLCASCLREGLTDTQYFGPGTRLTVL.